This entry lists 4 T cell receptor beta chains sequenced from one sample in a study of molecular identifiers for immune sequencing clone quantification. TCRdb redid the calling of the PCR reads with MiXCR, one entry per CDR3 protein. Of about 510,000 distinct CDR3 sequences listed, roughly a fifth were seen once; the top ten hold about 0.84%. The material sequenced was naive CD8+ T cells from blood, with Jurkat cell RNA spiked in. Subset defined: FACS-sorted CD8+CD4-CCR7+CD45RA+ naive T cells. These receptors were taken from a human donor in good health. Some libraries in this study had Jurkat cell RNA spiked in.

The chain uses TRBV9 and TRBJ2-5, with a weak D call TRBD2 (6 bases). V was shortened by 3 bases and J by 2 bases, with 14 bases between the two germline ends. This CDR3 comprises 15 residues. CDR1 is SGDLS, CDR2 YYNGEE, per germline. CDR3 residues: CASSGGTLRQETQYF. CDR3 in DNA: TGTGCCAGCAGCGGGGGGACTTTAAGGCAAGAGACCCAGTACTTC.

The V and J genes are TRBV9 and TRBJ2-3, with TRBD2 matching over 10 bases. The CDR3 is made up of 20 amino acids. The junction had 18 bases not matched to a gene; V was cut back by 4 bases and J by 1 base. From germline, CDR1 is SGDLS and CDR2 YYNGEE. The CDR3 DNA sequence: TGTGCCAGCAGCTTCACCTGGAGGACTAGCGGAGAGTGGGGCACAGATACGCAGTATTTT. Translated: CASSFTWRTSGEWGTDTQYF.

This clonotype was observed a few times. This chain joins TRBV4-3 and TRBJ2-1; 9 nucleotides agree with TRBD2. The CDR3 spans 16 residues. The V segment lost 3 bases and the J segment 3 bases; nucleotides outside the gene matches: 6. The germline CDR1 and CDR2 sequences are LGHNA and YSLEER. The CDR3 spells CASSQAAGGGYNEQFF. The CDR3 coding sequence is TGCGCCAGCAGCCAGGCAGCGGGGGGAGGCTACAATGAGCAGTTCTTC.

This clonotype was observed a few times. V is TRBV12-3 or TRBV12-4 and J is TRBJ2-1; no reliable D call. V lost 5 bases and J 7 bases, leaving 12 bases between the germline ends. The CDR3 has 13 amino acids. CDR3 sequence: CASSPNNPNEQFF. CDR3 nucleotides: TGTGCCAGCAGTCCAAATAATCCGAATGAGCAGTTCTTC.